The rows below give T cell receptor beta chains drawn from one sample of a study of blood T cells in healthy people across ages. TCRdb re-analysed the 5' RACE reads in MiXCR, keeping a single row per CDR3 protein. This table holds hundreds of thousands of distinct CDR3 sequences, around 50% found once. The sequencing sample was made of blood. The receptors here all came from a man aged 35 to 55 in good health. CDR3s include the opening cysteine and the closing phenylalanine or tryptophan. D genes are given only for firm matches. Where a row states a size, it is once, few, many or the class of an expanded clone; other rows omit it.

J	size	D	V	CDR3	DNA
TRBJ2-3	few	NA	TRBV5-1	CASSLEAGGAADTQYF	TGCGCCAGCAGCTTGGAGGCAGGGGGGGCGGCAGATACGCAGTATTTT
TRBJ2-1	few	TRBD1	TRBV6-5	CASRRDSYNEQFF	TGTGCCAGTCGTCGGGACAGCTACAATGAGCAGTTCTTC
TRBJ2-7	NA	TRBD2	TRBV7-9	CASSLGTSGTPYEQYF	TGTGCCAGCAGCTTAGGTACTAGCGGGACCCCCTACGAGCAGTACTTC
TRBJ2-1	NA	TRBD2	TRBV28	CASSVLAGVYNEQFF	TGTGCCAGCAGCGTTCTAGCGGGAGTCTACAATGAGCAGTTCTTC
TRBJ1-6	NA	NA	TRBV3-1	CASSQVARGNSPLHF	TGTGCCAGCAGCCAAGTGGCCAGGGGAAATTCACCCCTCCACTTT
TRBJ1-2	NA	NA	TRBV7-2	CASSLEPANYGYTF	TGTGCCAGCAGCTTAGAGCCCGCTAACTATGGCTACACCTTC
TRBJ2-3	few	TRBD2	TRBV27	CASSSLAGTDTQYF	TGTGCCAGCAGTTCACTAGCGGGGACAGATACGCAGTATTTT
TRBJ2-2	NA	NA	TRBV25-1	CASSEPRSSTGELFF	TGTGCCAGCAGTGAGCCCAGGAGCAGCACCGGGGAGCTGTTTTTT
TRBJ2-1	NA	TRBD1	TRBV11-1	CASSLEGTGLSSSYNEQFF	TGTGCCAGCAGCCTGGAGGGGACAGGCCTTAGTAGCTCCTACAATGAGCAGTTCTTC
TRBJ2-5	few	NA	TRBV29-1	CSVVGFPLTPETQYF	TGCAGCGTTGTTGGGTTTCCCTTAACCCCAGAGACCCAGTACTTC
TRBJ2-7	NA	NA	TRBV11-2	CASSLGRLELDTHSYEQYF	TGTGCCAGCAGCTTAGGACGATTGGAGCTAGACACGCACTCCTACGAGCAGTACTTC
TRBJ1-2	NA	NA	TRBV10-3	CAIRTSGEGDYGYTF	TGTGCCATCAGGACCTCTGGGGAGGGAGACTATGGCTACACCTTC
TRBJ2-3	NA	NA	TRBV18	CASSPGARQEYF	TGTGCCAGCTCACCGGGAGCGCGCCAGGAGTATTTT
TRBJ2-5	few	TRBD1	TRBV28	CASSRTQDRLETQYF	TGTGCCAGCAGCCGAACGCAGGACAGGTTAGAGACCCAGTACTTC
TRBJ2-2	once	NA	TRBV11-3	CANNREPTGELFF	TGTGCCAACAACAGGGAACCCACCGGGGAGCTGTTTTTT
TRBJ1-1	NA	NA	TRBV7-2	CASSPNLGVPGTEAFF	TGTGCCAGCAGCCCCAATCTGGGAGTCCCTGGGACTGAAGCTTTCTTT
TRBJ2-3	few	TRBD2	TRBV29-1	CSVRSGGAPDTQYF	TGCAGCGTCCGTAGCGGGGGGGCCCCAGATACGCAGTATTTT
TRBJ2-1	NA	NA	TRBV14	CASSQESIVGEQFF	TGTGCCAGCAGCCAAGAATCGATCGTCGGTGAGCAGTTCTTC
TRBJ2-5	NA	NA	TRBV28	CASNQGGMWETQYF	TGTGCCAGCAACCAGGGGGGAATGTGGGAGACCCAGTACTTC
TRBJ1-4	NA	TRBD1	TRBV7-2	CASSFQTGPNEKLFF	TGTGCCAGCAGCTTCCAGACAGGGCCTAATGAAAAACTGTTTTTT
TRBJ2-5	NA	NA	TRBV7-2	CASSLAAGAETQYF	TGTGCCAGCAGCTTAGCGGCAGGGGCGGAGACCCAGTACTTC
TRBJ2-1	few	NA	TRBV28	CASSLWSLGYNEQFF	TGTGCCAGCAGTTTATGGTCCCTCGGTTACAATGAGCAGTTCTTC
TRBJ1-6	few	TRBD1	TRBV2	CASSDQTGINSPLHF	TGTGCCAGCAGTGACCAGACAGGGATTAATTCACCCCTCCACTTT
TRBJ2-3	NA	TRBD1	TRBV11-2	CASSSLGQLVTDTQYF	TGTGCCAGCAGCTCCCTGGGACAGTTAGTGACAGATACGCAGTATTTT
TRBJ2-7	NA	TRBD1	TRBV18	CASSRFDRDGEQYF	TGTGCCAGCTCTCGTTTCGACAGGGATGGCGAGCAGTACTTC
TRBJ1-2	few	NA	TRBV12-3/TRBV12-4	CASSPTKTGSGYTF	TGTGCCAGCAGTCCGACCAAAACAGGATCCGGCTACACCTTC
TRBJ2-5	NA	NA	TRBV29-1	CSVAGHQETQYF	TGCAGCGTAGCAGGCCACCAAGAGACCCAGTACTTC
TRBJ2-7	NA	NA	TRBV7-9	CASSSIPGDQQYF	TGTGCCAGCAGCTCCATCCCAGGGGACCAGCAGTACTTC
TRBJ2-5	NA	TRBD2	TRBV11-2	CASSLARSGGETQYF	TGTGCCAGCAGCTTAGCCCGTTCGGGGGGGGAGACCCAGTACTTC